The 26 T cell receptor beta chains below come from one sample, sequenced in a study of blood T cell repertoires in COVID-19. The assay was immunoSEQ multiplex PCR, and TCRdb's table has in-frame clones only and misses some. Among about 210,000 clones listed, 70% to 85% were seen once. Sequencing was done on a sample of peripheral blood. The source is a woman of 80 years or more with COVID-19, enrolled during active disease.

This chain uses TRBV9 with TRBJ2-1, with 11 nucleotides matching TRBD2. This CDR3 is 14 amino acids long. Germline CDR1 SGDLS, CDR2 YYNGEE. V lost 0 bases, J lost 10 bases, and 3 bases stayed unmatched. The CDR3 DNA reads as TGTGCCAGCAGCGTAGAGGGACTAGCGGCCGAGCAGTTCTTC. Encoded protein: CASSVEGLAAEQFF.

The chain is built from TRBV7-3 and TRBJ2-3, with 8 positions matching TRBD2. CDR3 length: 18 amino acids. Germline V gene lookup returns CDR1 SGHTA and CDR2 FQGTGA. Trimming cost V 3 bases and J 4 bases; bases outside gene matches: 15. The CDR3 region has the DNA TGTGCCAGCAGCTTCCTAATCCGGGTGGGACTAGTGGCAGATACGCAGTATTTT. Protein: CASSFLIRVGLVADTQYF.

The chain recombines TRBV2 with TRBJ1-2; 9 bases are a match to TRBD1. Germline values: CDR1 SNHLY, CDR2 FYNNEI. The CDR3 has 13 amino acids. Trimming cost V 6 bases and J 8 bases; bases outside gene matches: 7. CDR3 nucleotide sequence: TGTGCCAGCAGGAACAGGGGGCCGGAGGGCTACACCTTC. As protein: CASRNRGPEGYTF.

The chain recombines TRBV5-1 with TRBJ1-1; a weak D match, TRBD1 (5 bases). Germline values: CDR1 SGHRS, CDR2 YFSETQ. Trimming shortened V by 1 base and J by 5 bases, and 15 bases separated the two germline ends. This CDR3 comprises 15 residues. This chain's CDR3 is CASSLWGEGTTEAFF. Written as DNA, the CDR3 is TGCGCCAGCAGCTTGTGGGGGGAGGGAACAACTGAAGCTTTCTTT.

With regard to this clone: Other DNA sequences in the same sample also yield this CDR3. This chain connects TRBV6-5 to TRBJ1-1, with 8 bases that match TRBD1. This CDR3 is built from 14 residues. Germline CDR1 is MNHEY and CDR2 is SVGAGI. V was clipped by 6 bases and J by 0 bases; unmatched bases: 3. This CDR3 is CASRGTGMNTEAFF. For the CDR3, the DNA is TGTGCCAGCAGGGGGACAGGCATGAACACTGAAGCTTTCTTT.

The V and J genes are TRBV14 and TRBJ1-6; weak D call: TRBD1 (6 bases). The germline V gene encodes CDR1 SGHDN and CDR2 FVKESK. Trimming pared 1 base from V and 9 bases from J, leaving 10 bases between. The CDR3 is 14 residues long. CDR3 nucleotides: TGTGCCAGCAGCCAAGGATGGGGGCTTTCACCCCTCCACTTT. This encodes CASSQGWGLSPLHF.

The rearrangement links TRBV6-5 to TRBJ2-5; TRBD2 matches at 8 bases. The V and J ends lost 5 bases and 5 bases, in that order; junction bases with no gene match: 7. CDR1 and CDR2 from the germline V gene are MNHEY and SVGAGI. The CDR3 extends over 14 amino acids. CDR3 sequence reads: CASSIGRAGETQYF. CDR3 nucleotide sequence: TGTGCCAGCAGTATCGGGAGGGCCGGGGAGACCCAGTACTTC.

The sample holds many counts of this clone. The chain is built from TRBV5-1 and TRBJ2-5; 7 bases are a match to TRBD1. The CDR3 spans 15 residues. Looked up from germline, CDR1 is SGHRS and CDR2 is YFSETQ. With V trimmed by 3 bases and J by 0 bases, 5 bases remained unmatched. DNA of the CDR3: TGCGCCAGCAGCTCCCTCACAGGGGACCAAGAGACCCAGTACTTC. Protein: CASSSLTGDQETQYF.

This chain links TRBV9 with TRBJ2-7, with D unresolved. The CDR3 contains 20 residues. With 1 base removed from V and 0 bases from J, the gap between germline ends came to 26 bases. The germline V gene encodes CDR1 SGDLS and CDR2 YYNGEE. CDR3 sequence reads: CASSVPLNTVPSNNSYEQYF. The CDR3 DNA reads as TGTGCCAGCAGCGTACCCCTTAACACCGTACCTTCGAATAACTCCTACGAGCAGTACTTC.

The chain carries TRBV19 and TRBJ2-5; a weak D match, TRBD1 (6 bases). Trimming pared 5 bases from V and 0 bases from J, leaving 16 bases between. Germline CDR1 reads LNHDA; CDR2 reads SQIVND (reference sequence). The length of the CDR3 is 16 residues. CDR3 amino acids: CASSPSGTSYQETQYF. In DNA, the CDR3 is TGTGCCAGTAGTCCCTCCGGGACATCGTACCAAGAGACCCAGTACTTC.

V and J are TRBV5-1 and TRBJ2-7; D remains unclear. Per the germline V gene, CDR1 is SGHRS and CDR2 is YFSETQ. The V end lost 0 bases, the J end lost 2 bases, and 12 bases lay between the germline ends. CDR3 length: 15 amino acids. In nucleotides, the CDR3 is TGCGCCAGCAGCTTGGCCGGGTCGCCGGCCTACGAGCAGTACTTC. This codes for CASSLAGSPAYEQYF.

The chain is built from TRBV12-3 or TRBV12-4 and TRBJ2-3, with 14 bases fitting TRBD2. The CDR3 runs to 13 residues. Trimming took 6 bases from V and 10 from J; bases not matched to a gene: 3. DNA of the CDR3: TGTGCCAGCAGCAGACTAGCGGGGGGGCCGCAGTATTTT. It yields the protein CASSRLAGGPQYF.

This chain connects TRBV27 to TRBJ1-6; a weak D match, TRBD1 (5 bases). The germline gives CDR1 MNHEY, CDR2 SMNVEV (reference sequence). The CDR3 sequence is 15 residues long. Trimming shortened V by 4 bases and J by 0 bases, and 7 bases separated the two germline ends. Here the CDR3 DNA reads TGTGCCAGCAGTTACAGGAGCTCCTATAATTCACCCCTCCACTTT. Its translation: CASSYRSSYNSPLHF.

This clone was seen a few times. The chain has TRBV11-3 and TRBJ1-5, with TRBD1 as a possible D gene (6 bases). There are 13 residues in the CDR3. The germline gives CDR1 SGHNT, CDR2 YENEEA. V lost 5 bases and J 2 bases, leaving 7 bases between the germline ends. The CDR3 sequence: CASSPGGNQPQHF. CDR3 nucleotides: TGTGCCAGCAGCCCAGGGGGCAATCAGCCCCAGCATTTT.

CDR3 region: CASSLGANEKLFF. CDR3 sequence (DNA): TGCGCCAGCAGCTTAGGGGCTAATGAAAAACTGTTTTTT. The chain has TRBV5-1 and TRBJ1-4; a possible D gene is TRBD1 (5 bases). Germline-derived CDR1 and CDR2 are SGHRS and YFSETQ. The length of the CDR3 is 13 residues. Trimming shortened V by 2 bases and J by 3 bases, and 5 bases separated the two germline ends.

This chain links TRBV12-3 or TRBV12-4 with TRBJ1-1; D gene uncertain. This CDR3 comprises 13 residues. Trimming cost V 5 bases and J 1 base, with 8 bases left between them. CDR3 sequence reads: CASSRDGNTEAFF. In DNA, the CDR3 is TGTGCCAGCAGTCGAGATGGGAACACTGAAGCTTTCTTT.

The chain links TRBV5-1 to TRBJ1-4; perhaps TRBD1 as D (5 bases). V lost 4 bases and J lost 6, with 13 bases in between. This CDR3 is built from 14 residues. Germline-derived CDR1 and CDR2 are SGHRS and YFSETQ. CDR3 sequence: CASSRGSGDEKLFF. For the CDR3, the DNA is TGCGCCAGCAGCAGAGGGTCGGGGGATGAAAAACTGTTTTTT.

This sequence joins TRBV25-1 and TRBJ2-1; TRBD2 agrees at 9 bases. The CDR3 covers 15 residues. J gave up 0 bases and V 10 bases, and 7 bases lay outside the gene matches. Germline V gene lookup returns CDR1 MGHDK and CDR2 SYGVNS. CDR3 region: CATVSGGRSYNEQFF. Written as DNA, the CDR3 is TGTGCCACCGTTAGCGGGGGCCGCTCCTACAATGAGCAGTTCTTC.

The CDR3 DNA sequence: TGTGCCAGCAGTTTAGCGCTAAGAGCCGAGCAGTACTTC. Amino acid sequence: CASSLALRAEQYF. This chain joins TRBV12-3 or TRBV12-4 and TRBJ2-7; unclear D gene. CDR3 length: 13 amino acids. V was cut by 0 bases and J by 6 bases, with 9 bases left in between.

The V gene is TRBV29-1, the J gene TRBJ1-2, with a possible D match to TRBD1 (6 bases). Between the trimmed V and J ends, which lost 6 bases and 4 bases, there was a span of 21 bases. The CDR3 sequence is 15 residues long. The germline V gene has CDR1 SQVTM and CDR2 ANQGSEA. CDR3 in amino acids: CSVASARGAGYGYTF. The CDR3 DNA reads TGCAGCGTCGCCTCCGCCCGGGGGGCGGGCTATGGCTACACCTTC.

The genes are TRBV2 and TRBJ1-1; D gene unclear. The germline V gene has CDR1 SNHLY and CDR2 FYNNEI. CDR3 length: 15 residues. V lost 3 bases and J lost 8, with 19 bases in between. CDR3 residues: CASSEAERALGEAFF. The CDR3 nucleotides read TGTGCCAGCAGTGAGGCTGAGAGGGCCCTGGGGGAAGCTTTCTTT.

This clone was seen a single time. This chain uses TRBV9 with TRBJ2-3; a weak D match, TRBD1 (5 bases). CDR3 length equals 15 residues. Trimming removed 1 base from V and 5 bases from J, with 14 bases in between. Germline CDR1 reads SGDLS; CDR2 reads YYNGEE. The CDR3 region is CASSVFSGIGDTQYF. The CDR3 DNA reads as TGTGCCAGCAGCGTATTTTCAGGGATCGGAGATACGCAGTATTTT.

The J gene is TRBJ1-2, the V gene TRBV7-6, with a possible D match to TRBD1 (6 bases). The CDR3 totals 14 residues. Looked up from germline, CDR1 is SGHVS and CDR2 is FNYEAQ. V was cut by 6 bases and J by 5 bases, with 16 bases left in between. The CDR3, as DNA: TGTGCCAGCAGTTCAGACTACAGGGTTTATGGCTACACCTTC. The encoded protein is CASSSDYRVYGYTF.

The gene calls are TRBV10-1 and TRBJ2-6, with 9 bases identical to TRBD2. Germline assignment: CDR1 WNHNN and CDR2 SYGVQD (reference sequence). V was pared by 6 bases and J by 1 base, with 13 bases of the junction left unmatched. The CDR3 has 19 residues. The CDR3 reads CASRTSGPPTASGANVLTF. The CDR3, as DNA: TGCGCCAGCAGGACTAGCGGCCCCCCTACTGCGTCTGGGGCCAACGTCCTGACTTTC.

V and J are TRBV18 and TRBJ2-5; 9 positions match TRBD2. The CDR3 runs to 18 residues. After removal of 6 bases from V and 0 bases from J, the junction contained 14 bases not matched to a gene. The germline CDR1 and CDR2 sequences are KGHSH and LQKENI. CDR3 protein: CASSSRLEKRGDQETQYF. Written as DNA, the CDR3 is TGTGCCAGCTCCTCCCGGCTGGAGAAGCGGGGGGACCAAGAGACCCAGTACTTC.

The rearrangement links TRBV4-1 to TRBJ1-1, with TRBD1 matching 8 bases. Germline values: CDR1 MGHRA, CDR2 YSYEKL. V was pared by 1 base and J by 4 bases, with 8 bases of the junction left unmatched. This CDR3 comprises 16 residues. The CDR3 region has the DNA TGCGCCAGCAGCCAAGGCCCCAGGACAGGGAGCACTGAAGCTTTCTTT. Translating it yields CASSQGPRTGSTEAFF.